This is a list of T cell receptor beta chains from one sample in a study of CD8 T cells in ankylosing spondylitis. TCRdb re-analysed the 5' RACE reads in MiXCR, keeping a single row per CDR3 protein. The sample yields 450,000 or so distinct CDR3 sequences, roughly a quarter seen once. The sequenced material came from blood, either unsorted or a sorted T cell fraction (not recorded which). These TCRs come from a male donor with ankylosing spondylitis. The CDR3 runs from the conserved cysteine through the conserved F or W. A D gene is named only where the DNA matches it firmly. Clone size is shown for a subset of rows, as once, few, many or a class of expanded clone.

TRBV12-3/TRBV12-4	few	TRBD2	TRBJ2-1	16	TGTGCCAGCAGTTTGGGACTAGCGGGAGGACTCAATGAGCAGTTCTTC	CASSLGLAGGLNEQFF
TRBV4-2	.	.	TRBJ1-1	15	TGTGCCAGCAGCCAAGATACAGATATGAACACTGAAGCTTTCTTT	CASSQDTDMNTEAFF
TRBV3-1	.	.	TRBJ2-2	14	TGTGCCGCCCGTCGGGCTGCCGACACCGGGGAGCTGTTTTTT	CAARRAADTGELFF
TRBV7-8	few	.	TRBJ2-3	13	TGTGCCAGCAGCCCCCCTGTCCGCCATACGCAGTATTTT	CASSPPVRHTQYF
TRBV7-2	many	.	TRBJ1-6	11	TGTGCCAGCGGACTGGAGCAACCCCTCCACTTT	CASGLEQPLHF
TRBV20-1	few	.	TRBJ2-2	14	TGCAGTGCTAGAAGCTCTCAAGCGGCCGGGGAGCTGTTTTTT	CSARSSQAAGELFF
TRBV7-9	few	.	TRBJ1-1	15	TGTGCCAGCAGCTTAGTCGCCGGGTTGAACACTGAAGCTTTCTTT	CASSLVAGLNTEAFF
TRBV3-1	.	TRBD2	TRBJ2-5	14	TGTGCCAGCAGCCAGGGGACTACCGAAGGGACCCAGTACTTC	CASSQGTTEGTQYF
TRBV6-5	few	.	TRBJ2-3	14	TGTGCCAGCAGTTCGGGCGTTCGGACAGATACGCAGTATTTT	CASSSGVRTDTQYF
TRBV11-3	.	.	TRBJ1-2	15	TGTGCCAGCAGCCCCAGAAACGGACCCAACTATGGCTACACCTTC	CASSPRNGPNYGYTF
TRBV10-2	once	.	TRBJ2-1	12	TGCGCCAGCAGTGAAGGCCCCCGGGAGCAGTTCTTC	CASSEGPREQFF
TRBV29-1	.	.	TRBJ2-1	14	TGCAGCGCCACGGAATTAAGCTCCTACAATGAGCAGTTCTTC	CSATELSSYNEQFF
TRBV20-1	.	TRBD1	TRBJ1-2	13	TGCAGTGCTAGTGAACAGGGGTATTATGGCTACACCTTC	CSASEQGYYGYTF
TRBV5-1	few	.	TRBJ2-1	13	TGCGCCAGCAGCTCAACTCTAGCCGATGAGCAGTTCTTC	CASSSTLADEQFF
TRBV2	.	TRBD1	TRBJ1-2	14	TGTGCCAGCAGTGTGGACAGGGAGAACTATGGCTACACCTTC	CASSVDRENYGYTF
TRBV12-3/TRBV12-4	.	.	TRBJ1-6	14	TGTGCCAGCAGACAGACCGGCTATAATTCACCCCTCCACTTT	CASRQTGYNSPLHF
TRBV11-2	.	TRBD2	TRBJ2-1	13	TGTGCCAGCAGCTTAGAGACTAGCGGGACATCGTTCTTC	CASSLETSGTSFF
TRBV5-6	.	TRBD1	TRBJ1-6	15	TGTGCCAGCAGCTTGTTTCAGGGGGCCATGTCACCCCTCCACTTT	CASSLFQGAMSPLHF
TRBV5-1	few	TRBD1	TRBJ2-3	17	TGCGCCAGCAGCTCCAGTCCCGGGACAGGGAGCACAGATACGCAGTATTTT	CASSSSPGTGSTDTQYF
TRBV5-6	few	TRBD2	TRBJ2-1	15	TGTGCCAGCATTGGGGGACTAGATACCTACAATGAGCAGTTCTTC	CASIGGLDTYNEQFF
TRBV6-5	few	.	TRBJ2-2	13	TGTGCCAGCAGTTTCCAGGGAGGTGGGGAGCTGTTTTTT	CASSFQGGGELFF
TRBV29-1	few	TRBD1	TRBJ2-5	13	TGCAGCCTCCTGACAGGGGGCGCGGAGACCCAGTACTTC	CSLLTGGAETQYF
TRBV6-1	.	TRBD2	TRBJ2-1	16	TGTGCCAGCAGTGATTCTAGCGGGAGGGACTACAATGAGCAGTTCTTC	CASSDSSGRDYNEQFF
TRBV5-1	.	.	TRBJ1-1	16	TGCGCCAGCAGCCTCACGTTCGGGACAATGAACACTGAAGCTTTCTTT	CASSLTFGTMNTEAFF
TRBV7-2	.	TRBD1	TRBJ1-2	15	TGTGCCAGCAGCTTATCAGGGGGGGCCGACTATGGCTACACCTTC	CASSLSGGADYGYTF
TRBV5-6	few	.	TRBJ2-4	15	TGTGCCAGCAGCTTGACCAGGAATGCGAGGAACATTCAGTACTTC	CASSLTRNARNIQYF
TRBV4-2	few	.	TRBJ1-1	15	TGTGCCAGCAGCCGAGCACAGAGGCGGGACACTGAAGCTTTCTTT	CASSRAQRRDTEAFF
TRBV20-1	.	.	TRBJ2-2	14	TGCAGTGCTAGAGTCCCCCTAGAGCCCGGGGAGCTGTTTTTT	CSARVPLEPGELFF
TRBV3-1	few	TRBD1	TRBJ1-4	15	TGTGCCAGCAGCCCCGGGACAGGGGGCGATGAAAAACTGTTTTTT	CASSPGTGGDEKLFF
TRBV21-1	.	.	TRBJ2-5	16	TGTGCCAGCAGCAAAGCTTCCGACAGGGGAGATGCGACCCAGTACTTC	CASSKASDRGDATQYF
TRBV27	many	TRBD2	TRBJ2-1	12	TGTGCCAGCAAGACTAGCGGGAGTGAGCAGTTCTTC	CASKTSGSEQFF
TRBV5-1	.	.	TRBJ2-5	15	TGCGCCAGCAGCCGGCAGGGGATTTCACAAGAGACCCAGTACTTC	CASSRQGISQETQYF
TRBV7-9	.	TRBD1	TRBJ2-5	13	TGTGCCAGCAGCGCGACAGGGGCTGAGACCCAGTACTTC	CASSATGAETQYF
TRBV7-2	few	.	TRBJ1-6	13	TGTGCCAGCAGCTCCCGTAGCGATTCACCCCTCCACTTT	CASSSRSDSPLHF
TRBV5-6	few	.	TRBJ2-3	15	TGTGCCAGCAGTATCAGCGGAAACGGACCAGATACGCAGTATTTT	CASSISGNGPDTQYF
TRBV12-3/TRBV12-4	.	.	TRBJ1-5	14	TGTGCCAGCAGTGGGGACACCTTTAATCAGCCCCAGCATTTT	CASSGDTFNQPQHF
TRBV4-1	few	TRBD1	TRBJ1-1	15	TGCGCCAGCAGCCCTCGGACAGGCACGGAGACTGAAGCTTTCTTT	CASSPRTGTETEAFF
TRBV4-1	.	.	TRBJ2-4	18	TGCGCCAGCAGCCAAGGGGAACCGGGGTTCTCAGCCAAAAACATTCAGTACTTC	CASSQGEPGFSAKNIQYF
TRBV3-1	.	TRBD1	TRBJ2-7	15	TGTGCCAGCAGCCGTGGACAGGGAGGATTCTACGAGCAGTACTTC	CASSRGQGGFYEQYF
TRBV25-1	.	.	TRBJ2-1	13	TGTGCCAGCAGGAGACACGCTACGGGTGAGCAGTTCTTC	CASRRHATGEQFF
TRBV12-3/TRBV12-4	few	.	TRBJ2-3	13	TGTGCCAGCAGTTTAAGGGTCACAGATACGCAGTATTTT	CASSLRVTDTQYF
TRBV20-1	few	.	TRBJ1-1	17	TGCAGTGCTACTCTCGTTCCGGTGGCGGATATCGGCACTGAAGCTTTCTTT	CSATLVPVADIGTEAFF
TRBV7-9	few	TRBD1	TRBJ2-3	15	TGTGCCAGCAGCTTACCAACAGGGGGCACAGATACGCAGTATTTT	CASSLPTGGTDTQYF
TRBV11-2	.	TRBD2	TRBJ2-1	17	TGTGCCAGCAGCACCGGGACTAGCGGGGGTCGAGGACGGAAGCAGTTCTTC	CASSTGTSGGRGRKQFF
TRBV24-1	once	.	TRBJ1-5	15	TGTGCCACCAGTACACCACGGGCGGGGGGTCAGCCCCAGCATTTT	CATSTPRAGGQPQHF
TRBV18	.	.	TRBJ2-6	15	TGTGCCAGCTCCCTGGACTGGTCTGGGGCCAACGTCCTGACTTTC	CASSLDWSGANVLTF
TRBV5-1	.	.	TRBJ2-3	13	TGCGCCAGCAGCAACCGGCTCGCAGATACGCAGTATTTT	CASSNRLADTQYF
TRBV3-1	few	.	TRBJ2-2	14	TGTGCCAGCAGCCAAGAATCGGTTGTACGGGAGCTGTTTTTT	CASSQESVVRELFF